What follows are 28 T cell receptor beta chains derived from one specimen sequenced in a study of T-cell reconstitution after alpha-beta-depleted transplantation in children. This sample's TCRbeta library carried unique molecular identifier barcodes. MiXCR, run by TCRdb on the PCR reads, gives a single entry per CDR3 protein. The data contain about 440,000 distinct CDR3 sequences, around two fifths of them singletons. The source material was PBMCs, sampled before TCRalphabeta/CD19-depleted stem cell transplant. The receptors shown here come from a girl aged 2-10 years with aplastic anemia, due to receive a stem cell transplant.

This clonotype was seen many times. The chain is built from TRBV29-1 and TRBJ2-5; 8 bases are shared with TRBD2. The CDR3 extends over 14 amino acids. V was pared by 7 bases and J by 2 bases, with 9 bases of the junction left unmatched. CDR1 and CDR2 from the germline V gene are SQVTM and ANQGSEA. The CDR3 loop is CSAGLPGGQETQYF. For the CDR3, the DNA is TGCAGCGCTGGACTCCCGGGGGGGCAAGAGACCCAGTACTTC.

The chain is built from TRBV20-1 and TRBJ2-2, with no clear D. The CDR3 totals 14 residues. With 6 bases removed from V and 6 bases from J, the gap between germline ends came to 17 bases. Germline lookup yields CDR1 DFQATT and CDR2 SNEGSKA (reference sequence). For the CDR3, the DNA is TGCAGTGCCAGTAGAACCCCGGCTCCCGGGGAGCTGTTTTTT. Its protein is CSASRTPAPGELFF.

The chain couples TRBV28 to TRBJ2-5; 7 positions agree with TRBD2. The CDR3 runs to 15 residues. The V segment lost 6 bases and the J segment 4 bases; nucleotides outside the gene matches: 11. Looked up from germline, CDR1 is MDHEN and CDR2 is SYDVKM. CDR3 region: CASSRQFAGVETQYF. The CDR3 DNA is TGTGCCAGCAGCAGACAGTTTGCGGGAGTAGAGACCCAGTACTTC.

The J gene is TRBJ2-7, the V gene TRBV28, with TRBD2 identical over 7 bases. The junction had 7 bases not matched to a gene; V was cut back by 4 bases and J by 1 base. The CDR3 length is 15 residues. Per the germline V gene, CDR1 is MDHEN and CDR2 is SYDVKM. This CDR3 is CASSWGGKGSYEQYF. The CDR3 DNA reads TGTGCCAGCAGTTGGGGGGGAAAGGGGTCCTACGAGCAGTACTTC.

This clonotype was observed at least ten times. This chain joins TRBV4-2 and TRBJ2-2; 13 bases fit TRBD2. V lost 1 base to trimming and J lost 2 bases; unmatched junction nucleotides: 4. The CDR3 totals 18 residues. The germline gives CDR1 LGHNA, CDR2 YNFKEQ. Here the CDR3 reads CASSQGTSGSLNTGELFF. The CDR3 DNA sequence: TGTGCCAGCAGCCAAGGGACTAGCGGGAGTCTTAACACCGGGGAGCTGTTTTTT.

The chain couples TRBV25-1 to TRBJ2-2, with D perhaps matching TRBD1 or TRBD2 (5 bases each). V shed 1 base and J shed 5 bases, with 5 bases lying between them. This CDR3 contains 13 residues. Looked up from germline, CDR1 is MGHDK and CDR2 is SYGVNS. The CDR3 is CASSEWGTGELFF. CDR3 DNA: TGTGCCAGCAGTGAATGGGGGACCGGGGAGCTGTTTTTT.

This chain links TRBV20-1 with TRBJ2-2; TRBD2 agrees at 8 bases. The CDR3 extends over 16 amino acids. The germline gives CDR1 DFQATT, CDR2 SNEGSKA (reference sequence). V was pared by 3 bases and J by 6 bases, with 12 bases of the junction left unmatched. The CDR3 DNA sequence: TGCAGTGCTAGGCCTGGGACTAGGGGTTTTGCCGGGGAGCTGTTTTTT. Protein sequence: CSARPGTRGFAGELFF.

J is TRBJ1-1 and V is TRBV27, with TRBD1 as a possible D gene (5 bases). The V gene's germline CDR1 is MNHEY and CDR2 SMNVEV (reference sequence). The CDR3 loop spans 14 amino acids. Trimming took off 8 bases at V and 3 bases at J, with 16 bases between the two ends. The CDR3 protein is CASWGRGRDTEAFF. In DNA, the CDR3 is TGTGCCAGCTGGGGTAGGGGCCGGGACACTGAAGCTTTCTTT.

This clonotype was recorded many times. The chain recombines TRBV12-3 or TRBV12-4 with TRBJ1-2; no firm D call. CDR3 length: 15 amino acids. V lost 6 bases and J 5 bases, leaving 19 bases between the germline ends. CDR3 bases: TGTGCCAGCAGGCCCTCCGGGATAACTATGTATGGCTACACCTTC. Its translation is CASRPSGITMYGYTF.

This chain connects TRBV27 to TRBJ2-6; a possible D gene is TRBD1 (6 bases). The CDR3 contains 16 residues. V gave up 1 base and J gave up 2 bases, with 9 bases separating them. Looked up from germline, CDR1 is MNHEY and CDR2 is SMNVEV (reference sequence). The CDR3: CASSLLRTAGANVLTF. The DNA for the CDR3 is TGTGCCAGCAGTTTATTAAGGACAGCTGGGGCCAACGTCCTGACTTTC. Full variable domain (missing parts from reference TRBV27 and TRBJ2-6): EAQVTQNPRYLITVTGKKLTVTCSQNMNHEYMSWYRQDPGLGLRQIYYSMNVEVTDKGDVPEGYKVSRKEKRNFPLILESPSPNQTSLYFCASSLLRTAGANVLTFGAGSRLTVL.

J is TRBJ1-1 and V is TRBV7-9; D remains ambiguous. Germline V lookup: CDR1 SEHNR, CDR2 FQNEAQ (reference sequence). The CDR3 is 14 residues long. The V and J ends lost 5 bases and 1 base respectively, with 11 bases between them. The CDR3 DNA reads as TGTGCCAGCAGCCCGACGGGGAAGAACACTGAAGCTTTCTTT. Translated, it gives CASSPTGKNTEAFF.

This clonotype was observed a handful of times. The chain uses TRBV28 and TRBJ2-6, with D tentatively TRBD2 (5 bases). The CDR3 has 14 residues. Between the trimmed V and J ends, which lost 3 bases and 2 bases, there was a span of 5 bases. Germline V CDR1 and CDR2: MDHEN, SYDVKM. CDR3 sequence: CASSLEAGANVLTF. The CDR3 DNA reads TGTGCCAGCAGTTTGGAGGCTGGGGCCAACGTCCTGACTTTC.

The CDR3 DNA reads TGCAGTGCTAGACCTACAGGGACGTCCTACAATGAGCAGTTCTTC. Translation gives CSARPTGTSYNEQFF. V usage is TRBV20-1 and J usage is TRBJ2-1, with a weak D call TRBD1 (6 bases). The CDR3 contains 15 residues. The V end lost 2 bases, the J end lost 1 base, and 12 bases lay between the germline ends. Germline assignment: CDR1 DFQATT and CDR2 SNEGSKA (reference sequence).

The chain uses TRBV20-1 and TRBJ1-1; no definite D call. This CDR3 has 11 amino acids. Per germline, CDR1 DFQATT and CDR2 SNEGSKA (reference sequence). V dropped 3 bases and J dropped 7 bases, with 9 bases sitting between them. CDR3 coding DNA: TGCAGTGCTAGTAAGCAGTATGAAGCTTTCTTT. Its translation: CSASKQYEAFF.

V is TRBV15 and J is TRBJ2-1; TRBD1 aligns across 10 bases. The CDR3 runs 16 residues. V dropped 0 bases and J dropped 7; count of bases not matched to a gene: 6. The germline gives CDR1 LNHNV, CDR2 YYDKDF (reference sequence). The CDR3 here is CATSRDFGDRGNEQFF. The CDR3, as DNA: TGTGCCACCAGCAGAGATTTTGGGGACAGGGGTAATGAGCAGTTCTTC.

The gene calls are TRBV11-2 and TRBJ2-5; no definite D call. V was clipped by 0 bases and J by 6 bases, with 11 bases between them. This CDR3 spans 14 amino acids. CDR1 and CDR2 (germline): SGHAT, FQNNGV. The chain's CDR3 is CASSLEEAKKTQYF. The CDR3 DNA reads as TGTGCCAGCAGCTTAGAAGAGGCCAAGAAGACCCAGTACTTC. The full variable domain, its missing parts supplied by reference TRBV11-2 and TRBJ2-5, is EAGVAQSPRYKIIEKRQSVAFWCNPISGHATLYWYQQILGQGPKLLIQFQNNGVVDDSQLPKDRFSAERLKGVDSTLKIQPAKLEDSAVYLCASSLEEAKKTQYFGPGTRLLVL.

Many counts were recorded for this clonotype. J is TRBJ2-7 and V is TRBV29-1; the D gene could be TRBD1 or TRBD2 (6 bases each). The germline V gene has CDR1 SQVTM and CDR2 ANQGSEA. CDR3 length: 11 amino acids. Trimming stripped 5 bases from V and 6 bases from J, with 11 bases between. The CDR3 DNA reads TGCAGCGTTCGATCGGGGGCCGAGCAGTACTTC. The encoded protein is CSVRSGAEQYF.

This chain uses TRBV11-2 with TRBJ2-5, with D uncertain. Germline assignment: CDR1 SGHAT and CDR2 FQNNGV. The V gene lost 5 bases and the J gene lost 8 bases, with 9 bases spanning the gap. The CDR3 has 11 residues. The CDR3 loop is CASSLMVTQYF. The CDR3 nucleotides read TGTGCCAGCAGCCTGATGGTTACCCAGTACTTC.

This clonotype was observed once. V usage is TRBV20-1 and J usage is TRBJ2-7; 8 bases line up with TRBD2. The CDR3 runs 14 residues. The V segment lost 4 bases and the J segment 0 bases; nucleotides outside the gene matches: 5. CDR1 DFQATT and CDR2 SNEGSKA come from the germline V gene (reference sequence). The CDR3 DNA follows: TGCAGTGCTATACTAGCGGAAGTCTCCTACGAGCAGTACTTC. Translated, it gives CSAILAEVSYEQYF.

To note about this clonotype: Mismatch with germline at one junction end may stem from a read error. The chain recombines TRBV20-1 with TRBJ2-1; TRBD1 matches 8 bases. Germline CDR1 reads DFQATT; CDR2 reads SNEGSKA (reference sequence). The length of the CDR3 is 14 residues. CDR3 loop: CIASAGGAYNEQFF. The DNA of the CDR3 is TGCATTGCTTCAGCAGGGGGCGCTTACAATGAGCAGTTCTTC.

This clonotype was picked up many times. The chain uses TRBV20-1 and TRBJ2-1, with D hard to call. The CDR3 totals 13 residues. CDR1 is DFQATT, CDR2 SNEGSKA, per germline (reference sequence). The V gene lost 0 bases and the J gene lost 9 bases, with 12 bases spanning the gap. Written as DNA, the CDR3 is TGCAGTGCTAGAGATCCTCGGGTGCTTGAGCAGTTCTTC. Translated: CSARDPRVLEQFF.

CDR3 region: CASSPLRDKGGRQYF. The CDR3 nucleotides are TGTGCCAGCAGCCCGCTCCGGGACAAGGGAGGGAGGCAGTACTTC. The V call is TRBV7-2, the J call TRBJ2-7, with TRBD2 as a possible D gene (7 bases). There are 15 residues in the CDR3. With 5 bases removed from V and 9 bases from J, the gap between germline ends came to 23 bases. Germline CDR1 SGHTA, CDR2 FQGNSA.

As to this clonotype: A read error may account for a junction end that differs from germline. The gene calls are TRBV7-7 and TRBJ2-3; 11 bases line up with TRBD2. In germline, CDR1 is SSHAT, CDR2 FNYEAQ (reference sequence). The length of the CDR3 is 15 residues. The CDR3 DNA reads as TGTGCTAGCAGCTTAGCGGGAGGGATTGGAGATACGCAGTATTTT. Translated, it gives CASSLAGGIGDTQYF.

The chain carries TRBV5-6 and TRBJ2-7, with D uncertain. The V gene lost 2 bases and the J gene lost 4 bases, with 13 bases spanning the gap. Germline values: CDR1 SGHDT, CDR2 YYEEEE. The CDR3 sequence is 14 residues long. CDR3 residues: CASSLGSIGYEQYF. In DNA, the CDR3 is TGTGCCAGCAGCTTAGGGTCGATTGGATACGAGCAGTACTTC. The full variable domain, in which reference TRBV5-6 and TRBJ2-7 provide the parts outside the CDR3, is DAGVTQSPTHLIKTRGQQVTLRCSPKSGHDTVSWYQQALGQGPQFIFQYYEEEERQRGNFPDRFSGHQFPNYSSELNVNALLLGDSALYLCASSLGSIGYEQYFGPGTRLTVT.

The rearrangement joins TRBV5-4 to TRBJ2-7; no definite D call. Trimming removed 4 bases at V and 3 bases at J, with 14 bases between. The CDR3 runs 14 residues. Germline CDR1 SGHNT, CDR2 YYREEE (reference sequence). The CDR3 bases are TGTGCCAGCAGCGTAGGGCTTTTCGGCTACGAGCAGTACTTC. Translated: CASSVGLFGYEQYF.

The V gene is TRBV5-1, the J gene TRBJ2-2; 11 bases are a match to TRBD2. With V trimmed by 4 bases and J by 5 bases, 13 bases remained unmatched. Germline CDR1 and CDR2: SGHRS and YFSETQ. CDR3 length: 18 residues. DNA of the CDR3: TGCGCCAGCAGCCTTACCCCGTTCCTAGCGGGAGGAACCGGGGAGCTGTTTTTT. Protein: CASSLTPFLAGGTGELFF.

CDR3 in DNA: TGTGCCAGCACCAGCGGGATTTGGAATGAGCAGTTCTTC. It yields the protein CASTSGIWNEQFF. V and J are TRBV2 and TRBJ2-1, with TRBD2 matching over 7 bases. The CDR3 runs 13 residues. The trim removed 7 bases at V and 7 bases at J, leaving 7 bases unmatched. Germline CDR1 and CDR2: SNHLY and FYNNEI.

V and J are TRBV18 and TRBJ2-5, with D tentatively TRBD1 (5 bases). Germline V gene lookup returns CDR1 KGHSH and CDR2 LQKENI. The CDR3 sequence is 13 residues long. V was trimmed by 3 bases and J by 3 bases, leaving 8 bases between them. The CDR3 protein is CASSPRQKETQYF. The CDR3 region has the DNA TGTGCCAGCTCACCCCGACAGAAAGAGACCCAGTACTTC.